The 27 T cell receptor beta chains below were found in one sample sequenced in a study of blood T cells in healthy people across ages. Primed by a sample-barcoded 5' primer and a J-beta primer mix, a second PCR proceeded for 7 to 11 cycles. TCRdb itself ran the 5' RACE reads through MiXCR, one entry per CDR3 protein. The sample contains about 1,400,000 distinct CDR3 sequences, roughly 59% of which appear only once. The specimen sequenced was blood. Every receptor here comes from a young man in good health.

This sequence joins TRBV7-9 and TRBJ1-2, with D perhaps matching TRBD1 (5 bases). Germline CDR1 is SEHNR and CDR2 is FQNEAQ (reference sequence). Trimming took off 1 base at V and 8 bases at J, with 8 bases between the two ends. CDR3 size: 12 residues. DNA for the CDR3: TGTGCCAGCAGCTTAGGGGGCGAAGGCTACACCTTC. This gives the protein CASSLGGEGYTF.

This clonotype was found a few times. The chain couples TRBV6-2 or TRBV6-3 to TRBJ2-3, with D perhaps matching TRBD2 (5 bases). The CDR3 spans 24 residues. From germline, CDR1 is MNHEY and CDR2 SVGEGT. V was clipped by 1 base and J by 0 bases, with 35 bases between them. The CDR3 DNA reads as TGTGCCAGCAGTTACTACTCACCGACGCGAGGACTCGACACGAAACCTACTAGCACAGATACGCAGTATTTT. Translated: CASSYYSPTRGLDTKPTSTDTQYF.

This clonotype was seen a handful of times. This rearrangement joins TRBV6-5 to TRBJ2-6; D not certain. This CDR3 region has 15 residues. V gave up 1 base and J gave up 0 bases, with 4 bases separating them. Germline assignment: CDR1 MNHEY and CDR2 SVGAGI. The CDR3, as DNA: TGTGCCAGCAGTTACTACCACTCTGGGGCCAACGTCCTGACTTTC. The encoded protein is CASSYYHSGANVLTF.

As to this clonotype: An end of the junction differs from the germline gene, which may be a read error. The CDR3 sequence: CATSRDPDGRAQYF. The CDR3 coding sequence is TGTGCCACCAGCAGAGATCCCGACGGGCGGGCCCAGTACTTT. The chain combines TRBV15 with TRBJ2-7; D is perhaps TRBD2 (5 bases). This CDR3 has 14 residues. Germline V gene lookup returns CDR1 LNHNV and CDR2 YYDKDF (reference sequence).

J is TRBJ1-1 and V is TRBV10-3; D is uncertain. Germline CDR1 is ENHRY and CDR2 is SYGVKD. This CDR3 contains 14 residues. Trimming stripped 2 bases from V and 3 bases from J, with 10 bases between. DNA of the CDR3: TGTGCCATCAGTGAGGTCAACCGGGACACTGAAGCTTTCTTT. Its translation is CAISEVNRDTEAFF.

The rearrangement links TRBV4-1 to TRBJ2-3; D remains unclear. CDR3 length: 13 residues. The germline V and J ends were trimmed by 4 bases and 6 bases, with 11 bases remaining between them. Germline CDR1 reads MGHRA; CDR2 reads YSYEKL. The CDR3 DNA is TGCGCCAGCAGCCGCCCTCCCGGGGATACGCAGTATTTT. This translates into CASSRPPGDTQYF.

The J gene is TRBJ1-1, the V gene TRBV29-1; 7 nucleotides line up with TRBD1. V was clipped by 6 bases and J by 0 bases; unmatched bases: 7. The CDR3 consists of 14 residues. Germline CDR1 is SQVTM and CDR2 is ANQGSEA. CDR3 amino acids: CSVGPRGVNTEAFF. The CDR3 DNA is TGCAGCGTGGGGCCCAGGGGGGTGAACACTGAAGCTTTCTTT. Filled out from reference TRBV29-1 and TRBJ1-1, the complete variable domain reads SAVISQKPSRDICQRGTSLTIQCQVDSQVTMMFWYRQQPGQSLTLIATANQGSEATYESGFVIDKFPISRPNLTFSTLTVSNMSPEDSSIYLCSVGPRGVNTEAFFGQGTRLTVV.

This rearrangement joins TRBV3-1 to TRBJ2-1; tentative D call: TRBD2 (5 bases). Germline V lookup: CDR1 LGHDT, CDR2 YNNKEL (reference sequence). The CDR3 has 17 amino acids. Trimming took off 4 bases at V and 0 bases at J, with 16 bases between the two ends. CDR3 residues: CASSLLPGIGSYNEQFF. Here the CDR3 DNA reads TGTGCCAGCAGCCTCCTTCCGGGGATAGGCTCCTACAATGAGCAGTTCTTC.

The V and J genes are TRBV20-1 and TRBJ1-5; no clear D. Trimming took 6 bases from V and 4 from J, leaving 13 bases between them. CDR1 and CDR2 (germline): DFQATT, SNEGSKA (reference sequence). The CDR3 is 13 residues long. The CDR3 loop is CSAHQNSNQPQHF. The CDR3 DNA is TGCAGTGCCCACCAGAACTCAAATCAGCCCCAGCATTTT.

The chain employs TRBV7-2 and TRBJ2-1, with D perhaps assigned TRBD1 or TRBD2 (5 bases each). Per the germline V gene, CDR1 is SGHTA and CDR2 is FQGNSA. V lost 1 base, J lost 7 bases, and 17 bases lay in between. The CDR3 has 16 amino acids. The DNA for the CDR3 is TGTGCCAGCAGCTTAGTGTCCGGGGCTACTAGGAATGAGCAGTTCTTC. It is translated as CASSLVSGATRNEQFF.

The chain carries TRBV28 and TRBJ2-3; D gene unclear. V lost 2 bases and J lost 3, with 12 bases in between. CDR1 and CDR2 from the germline V gene are MDHEN and SYDVKM. CDR3 length equals 15 residues. The CDR3 nucleotides are TGTGCCAGCAGTTTAGACTTACGGACGACAGATACGCAGTATTTT. This translates into CASSLDLRTTDTQYF.

This chain connects TRBV29-1 to TRBJ2-5; unclear D gene. CDR1 is SQVTM and CDR2 is ANQGSEA in the germline V gene. CDR3 length: 13 residues. Trimming pared 1 base from V and 5 bases from J, leaving 11 bases between. CDR3 in DNA: TGCAGCGTTGAAGGAAGGGTACTGGAGACCCAGTACTTC. Its protein product is CSVEGRVLETQYF.

This clonotype appeared a few times. The J gene is TRBJ2-4, the V gene TRBV4-1, with D possibly being TRBD1 or TRBD2 (7 bases each). Judging by the DNA end, TRBJ2-7 fits better; the J call may be wrong. The germline CDR1 and CDR2 sequences are MGHRA and YSYEKL. The CDR3 has 15 amino acids. CDR3 DNA sequence: TGCGCCAGCAGCCAAGGCAGGGGGGGGCCCTACGAGCAGTACTTC. As protein: CASSQGRGGPYEQYF.

The rearrangement links TRBV30 to TRBJ1-2, with D perhaps matching TRBD1 (5 bases). Between the trimmed V and J ends, which lost 2 bases and 4 bases, there was a span of 11 bases. This CDR3 has 13 amino acids. The germline gives CDR1 GTSNPN, CDR2 SVGIG (reference sequence). In DNA, the CDR3 is TGTGCCTGGAGTCCGGGGGAAGCCTATGGCTACACCTTC. This gives the protein CAWSPGEAYGYTF.

J is TRBJ2-3 and V is TRBV6-5; the match to TRBD2 covers 13 bases. Losses at the gene ends were 2 bases for V and 3 bases for J; bases not matched to a gene: 5. This CDR3 is built from 17 residues. Germline V lookup: CDR1 MNHEY, CDR2 SVGAGI. The CDR3 here is CASSYDRTSGRTDTQYF. CDR3 sequence (DNA): TGTGCCAGCAGTTACGATCGGACTAGCGGGAGAACAGATACGCAGTATTTT.

On this clonotype itself: A much larger clone is a single base away; this may be a read error. The rearrangement links TRBV7-6 to TRBJ2-3; no firm D call. The CDR3 runs to 15 residues. V gave up 1 base and J gave up 0 bases, with 8 bases separating them. CDR1 and CDR2 (germline): SGHVS, FNYEAQ. CDR3 amino acids: CASSLGYPSTDTQYF. CDR3 DNA: TGTGCCAGCAGCTTAGGTTACCCTAGCACAGATACGCAGTATTTT. Full variable domain (rest looked up from reference TRBV7-6 and TRBJ2-3): GAGVSQSPRYKVTKRGQDVALRCDPISGHVSLYWYRQALGQGPEFLTYFNYEAQQDKSGLPNDRFSAERPEGSISTLTIQRTEQRDSAMYRCASSLGYPSTDTQYFGPGTRLTVL.

The V call is TRBV10-3, the J call TRBJ1-1, with 7 bases aligning to TRBD1. The length of the CDR3 is 17 residues. With V trimmed by 2 bases and J by 1 base, 10 bases remained unmatched. The V gene's germline CDR1 is ENHRY and CDR2 SYGVKD. The CDR3 spells CAISEVDRSKGNTEAFF. CDR3 bases: TGTGCCATCAGTGAGGTGGACAGGTCGAAGGGGAACACTGAAGCTTTCTTT.

This clonotype appeared a few times. This chain connects TRBV25-1 to TRBJ2-4; 14 nucleotides match TRBD2. The last part of the DNA fits TRBJ2-7 better; the J call may be wrong. This CDR3 region has 18 residues. The germline V gene encodes CDR1 MGHDK and CDR2 SYGVNS. The CDR3 DNA is TGTGCCAGCAGTTTCTCTGATGTGACTAGCGGGAGGGAGTACGAGCAGTACTTC. Its protein product is CASSFSDVTSGREYEQYF.

The J gene is TRBJ2-7, the V gene TRBV4-1; 7 bases line up with TRBD2. This CDR3 contains 14 residues. With V trimmed by 4 bases and J by 5 bases, 8 bases remained unmatched. Germline V CDR1 and CDR2: MGHRA, YSYEKL. This chain's CDR3 is CASSPSGAGNEQYF. The CDR3 DNA is TGCGCCAGCAGCCCGAGCGGGGCGGGTAACGAGCAGTACTTC.

This clonotype occurred a few times. J is TRBJ2-7 and V is TRBV12-3 or TRBV12-4, with 9 positions matching TRBD1. The V gene end was trimmed by 7 bases and the J gene end by 4 bases; junction bases not matched to a gene: 14. The CDR3 covers 16 residues. CDR3 in DNA: TGTGCCAGCAATCTGGGCGCTGGGACAGGGCAATACGAGCAGTACTTC. Translated, it gives CASNLGAGTGQYEQYF.

This chain links TRBV3-1 with TRBJ2-7; TRBD2 might be the D (6 bases). This CDR3 has 15 amino acids. Germline CDR1 and CDR2: LGHDT and YNNKEL (reference sequence). The ends were cut back, 2 bases at V and 4 bases at J, with 15 bases in the middle. The CDR3, as DNA: TGTGCCAGCAGCCAATTCGGGAGCATGGCTTACGAGCAGTACTTC. Amino acid sequence: CASSQFGSMAYEQYF.

The chain combines TRBV7-9 with TRBJ2-7, with a possible D match to TRBD2 (5 bases). V was clipped by 5 bases and J by 0 bases, with 8 bases between them. CDR1 is SEHNR, CDR2 FQNEAQ, per germline (reference sequence). This CDR3 has 13 amino acids. CDR3 nucleotide sequence: TGTGCCAGCAGCATCGACTACTCCTACGAGCAGTACTTC. Translating it yields CASSIDYSYEQYF.

This chain uses TRBV6-5 with TRBJ1-1; weak D call: TRBD1 (6 bases). Deletions cut 2 bases from V and 0 bases from J, with 10 bases between. Germline V lookup: CDR1 MNHEY, CDR2 SVGAGI. This CDR3 comprises 15 residues. CDR3 nucleotides: TGTGCCAGCAGTTACAATGGGGGCATGAACACTGAAGCTTTCTTT. The encoded protein is CASSYNGGMNTEAFF.

Only one count was recorded for this clonotype. J is TRBJ1-5 and V is TRBV2; a weak D match, TRBD1 (5 bases). V was cut by 4 bases and J by 0 bases, with 10 bases left in between. Germline CDR1 SNHLY, CDR2 FYNNEI. The CDR3 length is 15 residues. Written as DNA, the CDR3 is TGTGCCAGCAGTGTCCGTGACAGTAGCAATCAGCCCCAGCATTTT. It translates to CASSVRDSSNQPQHF.

This chain connects TRBV12-3 or TRBV12-4 to TRBJ1-2, with a tentative D call TRBD1 (5 bases). The V and J ends lost 5 bases and 4 bases respectively, with 20 bases between them. The CDR3 spans 16 residues. The CDR3 DNA sequence: TGTGCCAGCAGTCCGGAGCTGGGGGAACTTGGCTATGGCTACACCTTC. Residues: CASSPELGELGYGYTF.

This sequence joins TRBV12-3 or TRBV12-4 and TRBJ2-1; 11 bases map to TRBD2. With 2 bases clipped from V and 7 bases from J, the junction kept 4 bases outside the gene matches. This CDR3 has 15 residues. CDR3 loop: CASSLTSGRMNEQFF. The CDR3 DNA sequence: TGTGCCAGCAGTTTAACTAGCGGGAGAATGAATGAGCAGTTCTTC.

The chain is built from TRBV10-3 and TRBJ1-6, with no clear D. Trimming removed 10 bases at V and 8 bases at J, with 18 bases between. Germline V gene sequence: CDR1 ENHRY, CDR2 SYGVKD. There are 14 residues in the CDR3. DNA for the CDR3: TGTGCCACCAAGCTTATAGACGATGATTCACCCCTCCACTTT. It yields the protein CATKLIDDDSPLHF.